These 11 T cell receptor beta chains originate from one sample sequenced in a study of identifying expanded T cells in peripheral blood. Measured with immunoSEQ multiplex PCR; TCRdb has only the in-frame clones, and not every one. The repertoire holds approximately 59,000 clones, about 92% seen once, with about 3.7% in the top ten. The specimen was blood. The receptors were sampled from a person aged 18 to 70 in good health.

V and J are TRBV6-6 and TRBJ1-2; TRBD1 aligns across 10 bases. With V trimmed by 6 bases and J by 7 bases, 8 bases remained unmatched. CDR3 length equals 14 residues. Germline values: CDR1 MNHNY, CDR2 SVGAGI (reference sequence). Here the CDR3 DNA reads TGTGCCAGCAGAAGACAGGGGGCGCAGTTTGGCTACACCTTC. It encodes CASRRQGAQFGYTF.

The chain employs TRBV10-1 and TRBJ2-2, with 7 nucleotides matching TRBD1. J was trimmed by 3 bases and V by 9 bases; bases with no gene match: 4. Per the germline V gene, CDR1 is WNHNN and CDR2 is SYGVQD (reference sequence). This CDR3 is built from 13 residues. CDR3 region: CARGDSHTGELFF. The CDR3 nucleotides read TGCGCCAGGGGGGACAGTCACACCGGGGAGCTGTTTTTT.

This clone was detected only once. The rearrangement joins TRBV29-1 to TRBJ1-3; D is perhaps TRBD1 (5 bases). Deletions cut 8 bases from V and 0 bases from J, with 14 bases between. Germline V lookup: CDR1 SQVTM, CDR2 ANQGSEA. This CDR3 has 14 amino acids. Here the CDR3 DNA reads TGCAGCTTCCTGGGACCGAACTCTGGAAACACCATATATTTT. Amino acids: CSFLGPNSGNTIYF.

The gene calls are TRBV19 and TRBJ1-5; perhaps TRBD1 as D (5 bases). Germline loops: CDR1 LNHDA, CDR2 SQIVND (reference sequence). CDR3 length: 16 amino acids. V lost 2 bases, J lost 0 bases, and 11 bases lay in between. CDR3 coding DNA: TGTGCCAGTAGTATAAATTGGGACTATAGCAATCAGCCCCAGCATTTT. It encodes CASSINWDYSNQPQHF.

The genes are TRBV29-1 and TRBJ1-2; TRBD1 matches at 9 bases. CDR1 is SQVTM, CDR2 ANQGSEA, per germline. There are 13 residues in the CDR3. V lost 7 bases and J lost 4; bases outside the gene matches: 7. The DNA for the CDR3 is TGCAGCGGTGGGACAGGGCAAGGCTATGGCTACACCTTC. Its protein product is CSGGTGQGYGYTF.

The rearrangement uses TRBV21-1 and TRBJ2-7; TRBD1 is taken as the D call from the table, unchecked against the DNA. TRBV21-1 is a listed pseudogene. The CDR3 contains 14 residues. The CDR3 reads CASSKVDRTYEQYF. In DNA, the CDR3 is TGTGCCAGCAGCAAAGTCGACAGAACCTACGAGCAGTACTTC.

This clone was seen only a few times. The V call is TRBV29-1, the J call TRBJ2-1; no clear D. Germline V gene sequence: CDR1 SQVTM, CDR2 ANQGSEA. The CDR3 sequence is 12 residues long. Trimming shortened V by 7 bases and J by 0 bases, and 7 bases separated the two germline ends. Here the CDR3 DNA reads TGCAGCGCGAAGTCCTCCTACAATGAGCAGTTCTTC. Its protein product is CSAKSSYNEQFF.

This rearrangement joins TRBV4-2 to TRBJ1-3; TRBD1 might be the D (5 bases). The length of the CDR3 is 16 residues. V lost 4 bases to trimming and J lost 0 bases, with 13 bases between them. Germline V gives CDR1 LGHNA, CDR2 YNFKEQ. DNA of the CDR3: TGTGCCAGCAGCCCCCGGGACGGAGACTCTGGAAACACCATATATTTT. Its protein product is CASSPRDGDSGNTIYF.

The chain has TRBV11-2 and TRBJ2-7; D not certain. The CDR3 consists of 14 residues. V dropped 1 base and J dropped 5 bases, with 12 bases sitting between them. CDR1 is SGHAT and CDR2 is FQNNGV in the germline V gene. Here the CDR3 reads CASSLVVGLDEQYF. CDR3 nucleotide sequence: TGTGCCAGCAGCTTAGTGGTAGGGTTAGACGAGCAGTACTTC.

This clone was recorded a few times. The chain links TRBV13 to TRBJ1-5, with D hard to call. Germline V CDR1 and CDR2: PRHDT, FYEKMQ (reference sequence). Trimming removed 5 bases at V and 0 bases at J, with 11 bases between. This CDR3 is 15 amino acids long. CDR3: CASSPGHYSNQPQHF. The CDR3 DNA reads TGTGCCAGCAGCCCCGGCCACTATAGCAATCAGCCCCAGCATTTT.

As for this clone: Compared with germline, one end of the junction differs, possibly owing to a read error. This chain uses TRBV7-3 with TRBJ2-5; no definite D call. From germline, CDR1 is SGHTA and CDR2 FQGTGA. This CDR3 contains 13 residues. The CDR3 DNA follows: TGTGCCGGCAGCTTAAACCCCAGAGAGACCCAGTACTTC. Protein: CAGSLNPRETQYF.